The text below deals with one T cell receptor (beta chain). As yet, its antigen is unknown. Germline CDR1 reads LNHDA; CDR2 reads SQIVND (reference sequence). The CDR3 has 16 amino acids. J lost 5 bases, V lost 9 bases, and 17 bases had no gene match. The PCR made use of 60 Vbeta and 13 Jbeta primers. Generated by immunoSEQ multiplex PCR, the TCRdb table keeps only in-frame clones and is missing some. This repertoire includes 140,000 to 150,000 clones. The sample is drawn from a study of cytomegalovirus exposure and HLA in healthy donors. General study points: Most TCR sequences showed up rarely, but some public TCRs showed up in many donors. In a later analysis, TCR beta V- and J-gene trimming was associated with a missense DCLRE1C variant.

This chain uses TRBV19 with TRBJ2-5, with 8 bases aligning to TRBD2. The source of this sequence is a woman in her fifties or sixties in good health and CMV-seronegative. The sequenced sample was PBMCs. The CDR3 nucleotides read TGTGCCAGCAAAAATCTTGGAGCGGGAGTCTCCGAGACCCAGTACTTC. Its translation: CASKNLGAGVSETQYF.